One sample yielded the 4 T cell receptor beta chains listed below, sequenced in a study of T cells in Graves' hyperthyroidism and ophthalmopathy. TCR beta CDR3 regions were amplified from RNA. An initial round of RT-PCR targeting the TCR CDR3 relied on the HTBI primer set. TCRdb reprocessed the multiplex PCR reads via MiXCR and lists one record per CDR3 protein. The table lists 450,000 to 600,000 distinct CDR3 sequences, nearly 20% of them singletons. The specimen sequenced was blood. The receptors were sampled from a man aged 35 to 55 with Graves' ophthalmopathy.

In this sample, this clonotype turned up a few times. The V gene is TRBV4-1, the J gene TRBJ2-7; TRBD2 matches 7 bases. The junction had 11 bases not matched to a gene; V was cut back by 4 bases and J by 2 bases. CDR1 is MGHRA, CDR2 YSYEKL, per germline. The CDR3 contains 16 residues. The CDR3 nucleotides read TGCGCCAGCAGCCTCAGGGAGGGAATGCGGACCTACGAGCAGTACTTC. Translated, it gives CASSLREGMRTYEQYF.

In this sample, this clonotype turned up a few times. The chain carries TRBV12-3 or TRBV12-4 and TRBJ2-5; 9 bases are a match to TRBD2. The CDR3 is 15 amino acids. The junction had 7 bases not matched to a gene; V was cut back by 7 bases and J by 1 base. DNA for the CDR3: TGTGCCAGCAAAAACGGGCGGGGGGGCCAAGAGACCCAGTACTTC. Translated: CASKNGRGGQETQYF.

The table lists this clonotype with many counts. This CDR3 is CASSGLAGNYEQYF. The CDR3 nucleotides are TGTGCCAGCAGCGGACTAGCGGGAAATTACGAGCAGTACTTC. V is TRBV2 and J is TRBJ2-7, with 12 positions matching TRBD2. Germline-derived CDR1 and CDR2 are SNHLY and FYNNEI. The CDR3 consists of 14 residues. The V and J ends lost 6 bases and 4 bases, in that order; junction bases with no gene match: 4.

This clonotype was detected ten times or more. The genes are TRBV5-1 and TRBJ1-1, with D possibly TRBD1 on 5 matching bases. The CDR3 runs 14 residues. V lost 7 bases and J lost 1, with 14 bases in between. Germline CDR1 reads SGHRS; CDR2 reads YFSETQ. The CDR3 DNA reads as TGCGCCAGCGGGCCTGGGGCAGGGAACACTGAAGCTTTCTTT. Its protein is CASGPGAGNTEAFF.